The 21 T cell receptor beta chains reported below all come from one sample, sequenced in a study of blood T cells in healthy people across ages. Sample-barcoded 5' priming and a J-beta primer mix drove a second PCR of roughly 7 to 11 cycles. TCRdb reprocessed the 5' RACE reads with MiXCR, giving one entry per CDR3 protein. This sample has about 1.4 million distinct CDR3 sequences; approximately 60% occur once, and the top ten carry 6.5% to 8%. Material for sequencing was blood. These receptor sequences come from a man in his late teens or twenties in good health.

The genes are TRBV7-9 and TRBJ2-1; D is ambiguous. This CDR3 is 17 amino acids long. Germline V CDR1 and CDR2: SEHNR, FQNEAQ (reference sequence). V was cut by 2 bases and J by 0 bases, with 14 bases left in between. CDR3 nucleotide sequence: TGTGCCAGCAGCTTAATCCCCAGCATATACTCCTACAATGAGCAGTTCTTC. Its translation: CASSLIPSIYSYNEQFF.

The chain carries TRBV2 and TRBJ2-7, with D tentatively TRBD1 (6 bases). With 7 bases removed from V and 7 bases from J, the gap between germline ends came to 14 bases. The CDR3 is made up of 12 amino acids. The germline CDR1 and CDR2 sequences are SNHLY and FYNNEI. DNA for the CDR3: TGTGCCAGCATGCAGGGGCCGCGGGAGCAGTACTTC. This translates into CASMQGPREQYF.

The V gene is TRBV6-5, the J gene TRBJ2-4; a weak D match, TRBD2 (5 bases). Judging by the DNA end, TRBJ2-5 fits better; the J call may be wrong. The V gene's germline CDR1 is MNHEY and CDR2 SVGAGI. The CDR3 extends over 15 amino acids. CDR3 bases: TGTGCCAGCAGTTACTCGACGGGGATCCAAGAGACCCAGTACTTC. It encodes CASSYSTGIQETQYF.

This chain connects TRBV7-2 to TRBJ1-1, with D unclear. V lost 3 bases to trimming and J lost 0 bases, with 5 bases between them. This CDR3 contains 13 residues. The germline V gene has CDR1 SGHTA and CDR2 FQGNSA. The CDR3 loop is CASSFLMNTEAFF. The CDR3 nucleotides read TGTGCCAGCAGCTTCCTCATGAACACTGAAGCTTTCTTT.

CDR3: CASSFFSRGSYNEQFF. CDR3 nucleotides: TGTGCCAGCAGTTTCTTTAGCAGAGGATCCTACAATGAGCAGTTCTTC. The rearrangement joins TRBV27 to TRBJ2-1; unclear D gene. Trimming took off 3 bases at V and 1 base at J, with 13 bases between the two ends. The V gene's germline CDR1 is MNHEY and CDR2 SMNVEV (reference sequence). The CDR3 sequence is 16 residues long.

Here the CDR3 reads CAIREDGGSYEQYF. The CDR3 DNA is TGTGCCATCAGGGAGGACGGCGGATCCTACGAGCAGTACTTC. This rearrangement joins TRBV10-3 to TRBJ2-7, with D possibly being TRBD2 (5 bases). CDR3 length equals 14 residues. V lost 6 bases to trimming and J lost 1 base, with 13 bases between them. The germline CDR1 and CDR2 sequences are ENHRY and SYGVKD.

This clonotype was counted between two and nine times. The genes are TRBV9 and TRBJ1-2; D remains unclear. The ends were cut back, 0 bases at V and 0 bases at J, with 6 bases in the middle. The CDR3 length is 14 residues. CDR1 SGDLS and CDR2 YYNGEE come from the germline V gene. CDR3 sequence: CASSVVGTNYGYTF. CDR3 DNA: TGTGCCAGCAGCGTAGTCGGGACTAACTATGGCTACACCTTC.

This clonotype was counted only a few times. The gene calls are TRBV20-1 and TRBJ2-1, with TRBD2 as a possible D gene (5 bases). Germline-derived CDR1 and CDR2 are DFQATT and SNEGSKA (reference sequence). Trimming stripped 4 bases from V and 8 bases from J, with 12 bases between. This CDR3 is 12 amino acids long. CDR3 nucleotide sequence: TGCAGTGCTACAACCGAGGGCTATGAGCAGTTCTTC. Protein sequence: CSATTEGYEQFF.

The CDR3 sequence: CASSQLVPQETQYF. The CDR3 DNA reads as TGTGCCAGCAGCCAACTAGTACCCCAAGAGACCCAGTACTTC. The chain is built from TRBV3-1 and TRBJ2-5, with D hard to call. The germline gives CDR1 LGHDT, CDR2 YNNKEL (reference sequence). V lost 2 bases, J lost 1 base, and 8 bases lay in between. This CDR3 has 14 residues.

This chain joins TRBV3-1 and TRBJ2-7; TRBD1 matches 8 bases. J lost 6 bases, V lost 1 base, and 5 bases had no gene match. The CDR3 consists of 14 residues. Germline V gene sequence: CDR1 LGHDT, CDR2 YNNKEL (reference sequence). The CDR3 nucleotides read TGTGCCAGCAGCCAAGGGACAGGGAAACGCGAGCAGTACTTC. This codes for CASSQGTGKREQYF.

A few counts support this clonotype. The rearrangement uses TRBV11-2 and TRBJ2-7, with 9 bases identical to TRBD1. Trimming at V came to 2 bases and at J to 3 bases, leaving 14 bases not matched to a gene. Germline CDR1 reads SGHAT; CDR2 reads FQNNGV. The length of the CDR3 is 18 residues. The CDR3 bases are TGTGCCAGCAGCTTACGACCCTCCGGTGGGACAGGGAACTACGAGCAGTACTTC. Protein sequence: CASSLRPSGGTGNYEQYF. Using reference TRBV11-2 and TRBJ2-7 for the parts outside the CDR3, the full variable domain is EAGVAQSPRYKIIEKRQSVAFWCNPISGHATLYWYQQILGQGPKLLIQFQNNGVVDDSQLPKDRFSAERLKGVDSTLKIQPAKLEDSAVYLCASSLRPSGGTGNYEQYFGPGTRLTVT.

The J gene is TRBJ1-5, the V gene TRBV28; 9 positions match TRBD1. Germline CDR1 reads MDHEN; CDR2 reads SYDVKM. CDR3 length: 15 amino acids. With V trimmed by 6 bases and J by 5 bases, 8 bases remained unmatched. The CDR3 loop reads CASRSGTGIYQPQHF. CDR3 DNA: TGTGCCAGCAGATCCGGGACAGGGATTTATCAGCCCCAGCATTTT.

This clonotype was detected only a few times. The chain combines TRBV4-1 with TRBJ2-3; 10 bases align to TRBD2. Losses at the gene ends were 1 base for V and 5 bases for J; bases not matched to a gene: 9. The CDR3 length is 17 residues. Germline V gene data show CDR1 as MGHRA and CDR2 as YSYEKL. The CDR3, as DNA: TGCGCCAGCAGCCAAGGTCCCGGGACTAGCGAGGTAGATACGCAGTATTTT. Translating it yields CASSQGPGTSEVDTQYF.

CDR3 nucleotides: TGTGCCAGCACCGATCAGGCGGTAGCGGGAGTAAACGAGCAGTACTTC. This translates into CASTDQAVAGVNEQYF. V usage is TRBV7-2 and J usage is TRBJ2-7; 9 bases map to TRBD2. The CDR3 has 16 residues. Germline CDR1 SGHTA, CDR2 FQGNSA. Trimming at V came to 7 bases and at J to 5 bases, leaving 15 bases not matched to a gene. Variable domain in full (rest from reference TRBV7-2 and TRBJ2-7): GAGVSQSPSNKVTEKGKDVELRCDPISGHTALYWYRQSLGQGLEFLIYFQGNSAPDKSGLPSDRFSAERTGGSVSTLTIQRTQQEDSAVYLCASTDQAVAGVNEQYFGPGTRLTVT.

This clonotype came up a few times. The chain uses TRBV7-8 and TRBJ2-1; D is undetermined. The CDR3 covers 14 residues. Trimming shortened V by 3 bases and J by 6 bases, and 12 bases separated the two germline ends. Per the germline V gene, CDR1 is SGHVS and CDR2 is FQNEAQ. The CDR3 DNA follows: TGTGCCAGCAGCTTTAGTAGGGCAGCCAATGAGCAGTTCTTC. This gives the protein CASSFSRAANEQFF.

DNA of the CDR3: TGTGCCGGCAACAGAGGAAACGACGAGCAGTACTTC. This codes for CAGNRGNDEQYF. The chain is built from TRBV6-1 and TRBJ2-7, with no clear D. The CDR3 sequence is 12 residues long. Germline values: CDR1 MNHNS, CDR2 SASEGT. The V and J ends lost 11 bases and 5 bases respectively, with 16 bases between them.

CDR3 residues: CASSQEVAGADTQYF. Here the CDR3 DNA reads TGCGCCAGCAGCCAAGAAGTGGCAGGGGCAGATACGCAGTATTTT. This chain joins TRBV4-1 and TRBJ2-3, with D possibly matching TRBD1 (6 bases). Per the germline V gene, CDR1 is MGHRA and CDR2 is YSYEKL. Trimming stripped 0 bases from V and 4 bases from J, with 11 bases between. This CDR3 has 15 amino acids.

This clonotype was recorded only once. The genes are TRBV27 and TRBJ1-2; D perhaps matches TRBD1 (5 bases). V lost 6 bases to trimming and J lost 4 bases, with 18 bases between them. The CDR3 loop spans 15 amino acids. Germline CDR1 is MNHEY and CDR2 is SMNVEV (reference sequence). The CDR3 region is CASRTGPPSAYGYTF. CDR3 bases: TGTGCCAGCAGAACAGGACCCCCTTCAGCCTATGGCTACACCTTC.

The V call is TRBV4-1, the J call TRBJ1-2; D is undetermined. The germline V and J ends were trimmed by 1 base and 2 bases, with 11 bases remaining between them. This CDR3 contains 15 residues. CDR1 MGHRA and CDR2 YSYEKL come from the germline V gene. CDR3 DNA sequence: TGCGCCAGCAGCCAAGCGCTACAGAGAAACTATGGCTACACCTTC. It is translated as CASSQALQRNYGYTF.

The chain is built from TRBV10-3 and TRBJ1-3; D gene unclear. CDR1 ENHRY and CDR2 SYGVKD come from the germline V gene. This CDR3 comprises 15 residues. The V end lost 7 bases, the J end lost 1 base, and 14 bases lay between the germline ends. For the CDR3, the DNA is TGTGCCATCAACTCCGGAGGGCCGTCTGGAAACACCATATATTTT. It translates to CAINSGGPSGNTIYF.

This clonotype has a handful of counts. The chain joins TRBV12-3 or TRBV12-4 to TRBJ1-2, with 8 nucleotides matching TRBD1. CDR3 length equals 15 residues. V was clipped by 4 bases and J by 3 bases; unmatched bases: 7. The CDR3 DNA reads TGTGCCAGCAGTTCCGGGACAGGAGCGCACTATGGCTACACCTTC. Its translation is CASSSGTGAHYGYTF.